This TCR beta chain comes out of a study of identical twins. The CDR3 extends over 16 amino acids. Looked up from germline, CDR1 is SGDLS and CDR2 is YYNGEE. The V and J ends lost 0 bases and 4 bases, in that order; junction bases with no gene match: 8. TCRdb reprocessed the 5' RACE reads with MiXCR, giving one entry per CDR3 protein. The sample yields about 530,000 distinct CDR3 sequences, around 15% seen once. This same sample was also taken into another study, of yellow fever vaccine responses in identical twins.

Material for sequencing was CD4+ T cells sorted from blood. This chain links TRBV9 with TRBJ2-3, with TRBD2 matching over 7 bases. The TCR originated in a young woman in good health. CDR3: CASSVVGLAAPDTQYF. CDR3 coding DNA: TGTGCCAGCAGCGTAGTTGGTCTAGCGGCCCCAGATACGCAGTATTTT.